Listed below are T cell receptor beta chains from one sample, sequenced in a study of cytomegalovirus exposure and HLA in healthy donors. TCRdb's table, derived via immunoSEQ multiplex PCR, lists solely in-frame clones and lacks some. Of approximately 150,000 clones listed, about 80% are singletons. The sample was PBMCs. The receptors come from a female donor in good health and CMV-seronegative. The CDR3 runs from the conserved cysteine through the conserved F or W. Each record gives: CDR3 DNA, CDR3 protein, clone size, V gene, J gene, D gene. A D gene is named only where the DNA matches it firmly. Where a row states a size, it is once, few, many or the class of an expanded clone; other rows omit it.

DNA: TGTGCCAGCAGCTTCTTAGCGGGAGGATCTTTTTCCACAGATACGCAGTATTTT
CDR3: CASSFLAGGSFSTDTQYF
size: NA
V: TRBV7-6
J: TRBJ2-3
D: TRBD2

DNA: TGTGCCAGCAGTAAGACAGGGGGCGACGAGCAGTACTTC
CDR3: CASSKTGGDEQYF
size: NA
V: TRBV6-6
J: TRBJ2-7
D: TRBD1

DNA: TGTGCCACCAGCAGAGTGGGGACTAGCGGGAGCTACGAGCAGTACTTC
CDR3: CATSRVGTSGSYEQYF
size: NA
V: TRBV15
J: TRBJ2-7
D: TRBD2

DNA: TGCGCCAGCAGCCAAGTAATGGGGGGGAGTCTGAACACTGAAGCTTTCTTT
CDR3: CASSQVMGGSLNTEAFF
size: NA
V: TRBV4-1
J: TRBJ1-1
D: NA

DNA: TGTGCCAGCAGTGGACAGGGGGAAGGGATCCACGAGCAGTACTTC
CDR3: CASSGQGEGIHEQYF
size: NA
V: TRBV2
J: TRBJ2-7
D: TRBD1

DNA: TGTGCCAGCAGCCCGATTGGGCAGGGGGGAAACTCCTACGAGCAGTACTTC
CDR3: CASSPIGQGGNSYEQYF
size: NA
V: TRBV11-1
J: TRBJ2-7
D: NA

DNA: TGTTCCAGCAGCTCTACCGGGGCTAGCGGGAGCGGCTACAATGAGCAGTTCTTC
CDR3: CSSSSTGASGSGYNEQFF
size: once
V: TRBV7-9
J: TRBJ2-1
D: TRBD2

DNA: TGCGCCAGCAGGAGGACAGGGGGAAGGTCCTACGAGCAGTACTTC
CDR3: CASRRTGGRSYEQYF
size: NA
V: TRBV23-1
J: TRBJ2-7
D: TRBD1

DNA: TGTGCCAGCAGTTTAAGCGGGGCAGCTAATAGCAATCAGCCCCAGCATTTT
CDR3: CASSLSGAANSNQPQHF
size: NA
V: TRBV28
J: TRBJ1-5
D: NA

DNA: TGCGCCAGCAGCTTGGGGGGGGAACGGGTTGATGAGCAGTTCTTC
CDR3: CASSLGGERVDEQFF
size: few
V: TRBV5-1
J: TRBJ2-1
D: NA

DNA: TGTGCCAGCTCCGCTGGTAGGGGTGAAGCTTTCTTT
CDR3: CASSAGRGEAFF
size: few
V: TRBV18
J: TRBJ1-1
D: NA

DNA: TGTGCCAGTAGTCGCCCTAGCGGGAGTTCTGGGGCCAACGTCCTGACTTTC
CDR3: CASSRPSGSSGANVLTF
size: few
V: TRBV19
J: TRBJ2-6
D: TRBD2

DNA: TGCGCCAGCAGCCCTTGGGGGACTAGCGGGAGCAATGAGCAGTTCTTC
CDR3: CASSPWGTSGSNEQFF
size: NA
V: TRBV5-1
J: TRBJ2-1
D: TRBD2